These 18 T cell receptor beta chains share one sample of origin, sequenced in a study of cytomegalovirus exposure and HLA in healthy donors. Produced via immunoSEQ multiplex PCR; TCRdb's table is partial and in-frame only. The table has 50,000 to 65,000 clones, more than 85% seen once. Sequencing was carried out using PBMCs. These receptors originate from a woman aged 18-29 years in good health and CMV-seropositive.

This clone was counted between two and nine times. The CDR3 DNA is TGTGCCAGCAGTGAACCCCGGACAGGGGGCAAAAACATTCAGTACTTC. Its protein is CASSEPRTGGKNIQYF. The J gene is TRBJ2-4, the V gene TRBV2, with TRBD1 matching over 10 bases. The CDR3 loop spans 16 amino acids. Germline CDR1 SNHLY, CDR2 FYNNEI. The junction had 4 bases not matched to a gene; V was cut back by 2 bases and J by 3 bases. The full variable domain, its missing parts supplied by reference TRBV2 and TRBJ2-4, is EPEVTQTPSHQVTQMGQEVILRCVPISNHLYFYWYRQILGQKVEFLVSFYNNEISEKSEIFDDQFSVERPDGSNFTLKIRSTKLEDSAMYFCASSEPRTGGKNIQYFGAGTRLSVL.

There are a few counts of this clone. This chain connects TRBV6-5 to TRBJ2-7; 9 bases fit TRBD2. V lost 4 bases to trimming and J lost 0 bases; unmatched junction nucleotides: 4. Germline CDR1 MNHEY, CDR2 SVGAGI. CDR3 length: 15 residues. The CDR3 nucleotides are TGTGCCAGCAGTTTCAATAGCGGGGGCTCCTACGAGCAGTACTTC. This gives the protein CASSFNSGGSYEQYF.

This rearrangement joins TRBV5-6 to TRBJ1-2, with 9 bases fitting TRBD1. With 4 bases clipped from V and 9 bases from J, the junction kept 10 bases outside the gene matches. The CDR3 totals 14 residues. CDR1 is SGHDT and CDR2 is YYEEEE in the germline V gene. DNA of the CDR3: TGTGCCAGCAGCCGAACCGGGACAGGGTTTCGCTACACCTTC. Protein: CASSRTGTGFRYTF.

CDR3 amino acids: CASSTGQGNDEQYF. The DNA of the CDR3 is TGTGCCAGCAGCACTGGACAGGGGAACGACGAGCAGTACTTC. This rearrangement joins TRBV7-9 to TRBJ2-7, with 9 nucleotides matching TRBD1. CDR3 length: 14 residues. Trimming cost V 5 bases and J 5 bases; bases outside gene matches: 7. Germline values: CDR1 SEHNR, CDR2 FQNEAQ (reference sequence).

V and J are TRBV5-4 and TRBJ2-5; D unclear. Trimming cost V 3 bases and J 2 bases, with 11 bases left between them. The CDR3 length is 14 residues. Germline values: CDR1 SGHNT, CDR2 YYREEE (reference sequence). This CDR3 is CASSSSPSQETQYF. Written as DNA, the CDR3 is TGTGCCAGCAGCTCCAGTCCCTCACAAGAGACCCAGTACTTC. Combining the CDR3 with reference TRBV5-4 and TRBJ2-5 gives the whole variable domain ETGVTQSPTHLIKTRGQQVTLRCSSQSGHNTVSWYQQALGQGPQFIFQYYREEENGRGNFPPRFSGLQFPNYSSELNVNALELDDSALYLCASSSSPSQETQYFGPGTRLLVL.

The CDR3 here is CASSPNRDRGGEQYF. Written as DNA, the CDR3 is TGTGCCAGCAGCCCCAACCGGGACAGGGGTGGTGAGCAGTACTTC. The V and J genes are TRBV9 and TRBJ2-7; 10 bases line up with TRBD1. With V trimmed by 4 bases and J by 7 bases, 11 bases remained unmatched. The CDR3 runs to 15 residues. Per germline, CDR1 SGDLS and CDR2 YYNGEE.

The rearrangement links TRBV5-1 to TRBJ1-1; tentative D call: TRBD1 (6 bases). V dropped 2 bases and J dropped 1 base, with 9 bases sitting between them. The CDR3 is 14 amino acids. Germline V lookup: CDR1 SGHRS, CDR2 YFSETQ. The DNA for the CDR3 is TGCGCCAGCAGCTTATCGACAGGGAACACTGAAGCTTTCTTT. This translates into CASSLSTGNTEAFF.

The chain joins TRBV28 to TRBJ2-6; 9 bases fit TRBD1. Losses at the gene ends were 6 bases for V and 1 base for J; bases not matched to a gene: 16. The CDR3 is 20 amino acids. Looked up from germline, CDR1 is MDHEN and CDR2 is SYDVKM. CDR3 DNA sequence: TGTGCCAGCAGCTTCGGCCGGGACAGGGTATCGTTTTCTGGGGCCAACGTCCTGACTTTC. It yields the protein CASSFGRDRVSFSGANVLTF.

The V gene is TRBV30, the J gene TRBJ2-1; TRBD1 aligns across 7 bases. The CDR3 has 13 residues. Losses at the gene ends were 4 bases for V and 6 bases for J; bases not matched to a gene: 6. Looked up from germline, CDR1 is GTSNPN and CDR2 is SVGIG (reference sequence). The CDR3 DNA is TGTGCCTGGAAAACAGGGGTTGCCAATGAGCAGTTCTTC. It yields the protein CAWKTGVANEQFF.

This chain links TRBV29-1 with TRBJ1-4; D is perhaps TRBD1 (6 bases). The ends were cut back, 6 bases at V and 14 bases at J, with 22 bases in the middle. Germline CDR1 SQVTM, CDR2 ANQGSEA. The CDR3 has 13 residues. CDR3: CSVTSPGGGGLFF. The CDR3 nucleotides read TGCAGCGTGACCTCACCCGGGGGCGGGGGCCTGTTTTTT. The variable domain in full, with the rest retrieved from reference TRBV29-1 and TRBJ1-4, is SAVISQKPSRDICQRGTSLTIQCQVDSQVTMMFWYRQQPGQSLTLIATANQGSEATYESGFVIDKFPISRPNLTFSTLTVSNMSPEDSSIYLCSVTSPGGGGLFFGSGTQLSVL.

The chain combines TRBV7-2 with TRBJ2-1; a weak D match, TRBD2 (6 bases). V was trimmed by 5 bases and J by 0 bases, leaving 11 bases between them. The CDR3 totals 15 residues. The germline gives CDR1 SGHTA, CDR2 FQGNSA. DNA of the CDR3: TGTGCCAGCAGCCCCCACGGGGGCTCCTACAATGAGCAGTTCTTC. It codes for CASSPHGGSYNEQFF.

V and J are TRBV6-5 and TRBJ1-5; tentatively, D is TRBD1 (6 bases). The CDR3 totals 14 residues. V was clipped by 5 bases and J by 3 bases, with 11 bases between them. Per germline, CDR1 MNHEY and CDR2 SVGAGI. The DNA for the CDR3 is TGTGCCAGCAGTGAACAGGGATACAATCAGCCCCAGCATTTT. Amino acids: CASSEQGYNQPQHF.

The chain links TRBV10-1 to TRBJ1-2; TRBD1 might be the D (5 bases). The V gene lost 11 bases and the J gene lost 7 bases, with 17 bases spanning the gap. Germline CDR1 WNHNN, CDR2 SYGVQD (reference sequence). CDR3 length: 12 amino acids. The CDR3 DNA reads as TGCGCCTCCCGCGGGGGGGAATGTGGCTACACCTTC. Encoded protein: CASRGGECGYTF.

The V call is TRBV4-2, the J call TRBJ1-5; D ambiguous. Germline V lookup: CDR1 LGHNA, CDR2 YNFKEQ. The CDR3 has 15 residues. The germline V and J ends were trimmed by 3 bases and 7 bases, with 16 bases remaining between them. The CDR3 nucleotides are TGTGCCAGCAGCCAGAGGTTACCTAGTAGGCAGCCCCAGCATTTT. Its protein is CASSQRLPSRQPQHF.

The chain links TRBV18 to TRBJ2-1; TRBD1 might be the D (6 bases). From germline, CDR1 is KGHSH and CDR2 LQKENI. Trimming cost V 3 bases and J 8 bases, with 11 bases left between them. CDR3 size: 13 residues. Here the CDR3 reads CASSPGQTYEQFF. The CDR3 DNA follows: TGTGCCAGCTCACCGGGACAAACATATGAGCAGTTCTTC.

This chain connects TRBV11-2 to TRBJ2-7, with 9 bases fitting TRBD2. CDR1 and CDR2 from the germline V gene are SGHAT and FQNNGV. The CDR3 is 14 residues long. V dropped 2 bases and J dropped 10; count of bases not matched to a gene: 9. CDR3 bases: TGTGCCAGCAGCTTAAGGCGCAGCGGGGGGTTCCAGTACTTC. Translation gives CASSLRRSGGFQYF.

The chain uses TRBV6-1 and TRBJ1-2, with D unclear. The CDR3 spans 12 residues. Germline lookup yields CDR1 MNHNS and CDR2 SASEGT. Trimming removed 1 base at V and 5 bases at J, with 5 bases between. The CDR3 DNA is TGTGCCAGCAGTGAAGGAACATATGGCTACACCTTC. It is translated as CASSEGTYGYTF.

V gene TRBV29-1 combines with J gene TRBJ2-3; 12 bases align to TRBD2. CDR1 is SQVTM, CDR2 ANQGSEA, per germline. There are 16 residues in the CDR3. V lost 3 bases to trimming and J lost 0 bases; unmatched junction nucleotides: 4. CDR3 bases: TGCAGCGTTGACGGGACTAGCGGGTCTAGCACAGATACGCAGTATTTT. This codes for CSVDGTSGSSTDTQYF.